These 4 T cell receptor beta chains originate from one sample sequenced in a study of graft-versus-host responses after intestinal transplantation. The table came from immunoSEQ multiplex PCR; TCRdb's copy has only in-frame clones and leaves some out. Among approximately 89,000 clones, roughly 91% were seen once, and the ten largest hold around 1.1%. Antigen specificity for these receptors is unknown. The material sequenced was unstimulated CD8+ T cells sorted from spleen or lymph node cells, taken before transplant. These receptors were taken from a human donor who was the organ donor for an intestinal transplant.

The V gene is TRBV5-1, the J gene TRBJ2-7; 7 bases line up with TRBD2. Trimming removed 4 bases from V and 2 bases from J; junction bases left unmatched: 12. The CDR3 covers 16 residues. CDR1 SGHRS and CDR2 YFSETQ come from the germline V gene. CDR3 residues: CASSTATGGGPYEQYF. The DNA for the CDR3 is TGCGCCAGCAGCACGGCCACGGGCGGGGGACCCTACGAGCAGTACTTC.

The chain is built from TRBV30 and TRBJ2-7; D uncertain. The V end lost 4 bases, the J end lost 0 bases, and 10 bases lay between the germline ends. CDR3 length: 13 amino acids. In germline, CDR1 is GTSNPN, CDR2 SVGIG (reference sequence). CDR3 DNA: TGTGCCTGGAAAATAGAGAGCTCCTACGAGCAGTACTTC. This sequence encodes CAWKIESSYEQYF. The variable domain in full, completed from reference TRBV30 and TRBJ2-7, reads SQTIHQWPATLVQPVGSPLSLECTVEGTSNPNLYWYRQAAGRGLQLLFYSVGIGQISSEVPQNLSASRPQDRQFILSSKKLLLSDSGFYLCAWKIESSYEQYFGPGTRLTVT.

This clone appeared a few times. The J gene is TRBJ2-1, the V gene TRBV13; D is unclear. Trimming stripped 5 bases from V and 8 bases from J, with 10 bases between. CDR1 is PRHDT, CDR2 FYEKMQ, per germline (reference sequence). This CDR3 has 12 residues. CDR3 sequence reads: CASSPPGDEQFF. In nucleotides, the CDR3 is TGTGCCAGCAGCCCACCAGGCGATGAGCAGTTCTTC.

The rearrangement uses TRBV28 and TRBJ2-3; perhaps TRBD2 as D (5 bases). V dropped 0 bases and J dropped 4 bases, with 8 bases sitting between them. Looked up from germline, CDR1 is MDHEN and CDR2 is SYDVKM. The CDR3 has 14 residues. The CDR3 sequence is CASSLWGSADTQYF. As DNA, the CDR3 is TGTGCCAGCAGTTTATGGGGGAGTGCAGATACGCAGTATTTT.